The 5 T cell receptor beta chains given below trace back to one sample, sequenced in a study of blood T cell repertoires in COVID-19 (dated by TCRdb to about 2020). Libraries came from the immunoSEQ multiplex PCR assay. Entries here come from immuneACCESS through TCRdb and include only in-frame sequences with V and J called. Some clones fail to appear in such tables; in the studies checked, an unresolved V gene covers under half of the shortfall, and the cause of the remainder is unknown. This sample gives approximately 120,000 clones in total; around three quarters of them show up just once. The ten largest make up about 40% of the sample. The sample was peripheral blood. The receptors were sampled from a man in his forties with active or convalescent COVID-19.

The chain combines TRBV29-1 with TRBJ2-5; no clear D. The germline gives CDR1 SQVTM, CDR2 ANQGSEA. The CDR3 length is 11 residues. Trimming took 5 bases from V and 4 from J, leaving 8 bases between them. This CDR3 reads CSVRLTETQYF. CDR3 nucleotides: TGCAGCGTTCGACTGACAGAGACCCAGTACTTC.

V gene TRBV15 combines with J gene TRBJ2-2, with 12 nucleotides matching TRBD2. Unmatched junction bases numbered 10, after V lost 6 bases and J lost 5 bases. Germline V gene lookup returns CDR1 LNHNV and CDR2 YYDKDF (reference sequence). The CDR3 extends over 17 amino acids. Written as DNA, the CDR3 is TGTGCCACCAGACCCCTAGCGGGAGGGTTCTTAACCGGGGAGCTGTTTTTT. This sequence encodes CATRPLAGGFLTGELFF.

This chain connects TRBV28 to TRBJ2-4; D possibly corresponds to TRBD1 (5 bases). The CDR3 loop spans 12 amino acids. V lost 2 bases and J 8 bases, leaving 7 bases between the germline ends. Germline CDR1 reads MDHEN; CDR2 reads SYDVKM. CDR3 region: CASSLTGHIQYF. CDR3 nucleotide sequence: TGTGCCAGCAGTTTAACAGGACACATTCAGTACTTC.

This clone was counted a few times. The chain has TRBV2 and TRBJ2-4; a weak D match, TRBD2 (5 bases). The germline V gene has CDR1 SNHLY and CDR2 FYNNEI. V dropped 6 bases and J dropped 2 bases, with 11 bases sitting between them. The CDR3 runs to 14 residues. The CDR3 loop reads CASSRGDSKNIQYF. Written as DNA, the CDR3 is TGTGCCAGCAGCCGGGGAGATTCCAAAAACATTCAGTACTTC.

The chain combines TRBV10-1 with TRBJ2-1, with 8 bases identical to TRBD2. This CDR3 spans 13 amino acids. CDR1 and CDR2 from the germline V gene are WNHNN and SYGVQD (reference sequence). Losses at the gene ends were 4 bases for V and 9 bases for J; bases not matched to a gene: 5. In DNA form, the CDR3 reads TGCGCCAGCAGTGGAGCGGGAGCGGGTGAGCAGTTCTTC. This encodes CASSGAGAGEQFF.